These 8 T cell receptor beta chains came from one sample sequenced in a study of CD8 T cells in Susac syndrome. RNA amounts of about 0.5 to 1 ug underwent reverse transcription with random hexamers. TCRdb processed the immunoSEQ multiplex PCR reads anew with MiXCR; each CDR3 protein has one entry. The sample contains 210,000 or so distinct CDR3 sequences, roughly 90% of which appear only once. Specimen: CD8+ T cells from PBMCs. The origin of the receptors is a human donor with multiple sclerosis.

The chain uses TRBV29-1 and TRBJ1-2, with 8 bases aligning to TRBD1. This CDR3 is 13 amino acids long. The trim removed 7 bases at V and 5 bases at J, leaving 9 bases unmatched. CDR1 and CDR2 from the germline V gene are SQVTM and ANQGSEA. The CDR3, as DNA: TGCAGCGCCGGGGACAGGTGGTGGTATGGCTACACCTTC. It specifies CSAGDRWWYGYTF.

This sequence joins TRBV20-1 and TRBJ2-3; D is ambiguous. CDR1 and CDR2 from the germline V gene are DFQATT and SNEGSKA (reference sequence). Trimming pared 0 bases from V and 6 bases from J, leaving 13 bases between. This CDR3 is built from 14 residues. Written as DNA, the CDR3 is TGCAGTGCTAGAGATTTGGGCAGCCTCGATACGCAGTATTTT. It translates to CSARDLGSLDTQYF.

V is TRBV6-1 and J is TRBJ2-7, with a possible D match to TRBD1 (7 bases). Deletions cut 2 bases from V and 3 bases from J, with 14 bases between. Germline V gene lookup returns CDR1 MNHNS and CDR2 SASEGT. The CDR3 contains 15 residues. The CDR3 DNA reads TGTGCCAGCAGTGAAAGGAGGGGGCGCAACTACGAGCAGTACTTC. The encoded protein is CASSERRGRNYEQYF.

The rearrangement uses TRBV30 and TRBJ1-6; D ambiguous. The length of the CDR3 is 12 residues. V was pared by 3 bases and J by 4 bases, with 4 bases between. Per the germline V gene, CDR1 is GTSNPN and CDR2 is SVGIG (reference sequence). The CDR3 sequence is CAWSAYNSPLHF. CDR3 coding DNA: TGTGCCTGGAGCGCTTATAATTCACCCCTCCACTTT. The whole variable domain, filled in from reference TRBV30 and TRBJ1-6, reads SQTIHQWPATLVQPVGSPLSLECTVEGTSNPNLYWYRQAAGRGLQLLFYSVGIGQISSEVPQNLSASRPQDRQFILSSKKLLLSDSGFYLCAWSAYNSPLHFGNGTRLTVT.

This clonotype turned up a few times. The rearrangement joins TRBV30 to TRBJ1-1; D is unresolved. The CDR3 extends over 12 amino acids. Trimming shortened V by 0 bases and J by 8 bases, and 10 bases separated the two germline ends. The V gene's germline CDR1 is GTSNPN and CDR2 SVGIG (reference sequence). The CDR3 bases are TGTGCCTGGAGTGTAAAGCGAACAGAAGCTTTCTTT. Translated: CAWSVKRTEAFF.

This clonotype is a singleton in its sample. The V and J genes are TRBV5-6 and TRBJ2-1; TRBD2 matches 12 bases. Germline V CDR1 and CDR2: SGHDT, YYEEEE. CDR3 length equals 14 residues. V was pared by 4 bases and J by 9 bases, with 5 bases of the junction left unmatched. The CDR3 DNA reads TGTGCCAGCAGCGCGACTAGCGGGAGAGGTGAGCAGTTCTTC. This gives the protein CASSATSGRGEQFF.

The chain links TRBV4-1 to TRBJ2-1, with a tentative D call TRBD2 (5 bases). CDR3 length equals 17 residues. Germline loops: CDR1 MGHRA, CDR2 YSYEKL. V was shortened by 0 bases and J by 7 bases, with 19 bases between the two germline ends. CDR3 DNA sequence: TGCGCCAGCAGCCAAGATCAGACCCCCTGGCCGGGAAATGAGCAGTTCTTC. Protein: CASSQDQTPWPGNEQFF.

This clonotype came up a few times. V is TRBV5-1 and J is TRBJ2-7; D is unresolved. V was cut by 0 bases and J by 3 bases, with 4 bases left in between. CDR1 is SGHRS and CDR2 is YFSETQ in the germline V gene. The CDR3 totals 12 residues. The CDR3 DNA sequence: TGCGCCAGCAGCTTGGCACGCTACGAGCAGTACTTC. The encoded protein is CASSLARYEQYF.